This T cell receptor (beta chain) originates from a study of T cell responses to AZD1222 COVID-19 vaccine (dated by TCRdb to the early 2020s). The study in broad terms: AZD1222 recipients with second doses at about 4 weeks or about 12 weeks were pooled, because spike-specific TCR depth and breadth did not differ between schedules. TCR sequencing was performed for roughly 240 trial participants, of whom around 210 were given two doses of AZD1222 and around 25 were given two doses of MenACWY control vaccine. Trial participants were enrolled into age subgroups of 18-55, 56-69 and 70-plus years, which contained approximately 150, 28 and 58 TCR-sequenced participants, respectively.

As concerns this clone: The clone's antigen remains unknown. The input lacks base qualities; no much larger clone sits a single base away.

Overall results and qualifications from the work: Conclusions about previously exposed vaccinees are limited because only five to seven AZD1222 recipients were SARS-CoV-2 seropositive at baseline. A significant rise in spike-specific TCR breadth and depth was observed after two AZD1222 doses relative to day 0 and relative to MenACWY recipients. Participants were mostly white British and included more females than males, and it was suggested by the authors that clonal diversity may have been underestimated. The vaccine-associated CD4 TCRs covered the entire spike protein, and the dominant responses fell in regions 160-218 and 743-854. Because no day 14 peak-response samples were available, repertoires were characterized only after the peak T cell response. The 56-69-year group was small, and its depth increase did not reach significance, likely because of low power. Nearly half of unique spike-specific TCRs reportedly recognized epitopes outside regions mutated in the B.1.351 and B.1.1.7 variants.

The CDR3 regions of human TCRbeta chains were analyzed by immunosequencing. In the authors' own workflow: Repertoire TCRs were checked for matches against a reference library of SARS-CoV-2-specific TCRs that had been generated using the MIRA antigen-specificity platform. Breadth was defined as the fraction of unique TCRs that were SARS-CoV-2-associated, and depth was defined as the fraction of total T cells that were SARS-CoV-2-associated. Using the MIRA data, every spike-specific TCR was mapped to the spike region that the TCR reacted to and assigned to either a CD4 or a CD8 class. Log10-transformed breadth and depth values were compared by one-way ANOVA with Sidak's multiple comparisons tests. Held by TCRdb, this immuneACCESS table contains in-frame sequences only and omits some clones. Under half of the omission traces to an unresolved V gene where checked; the cause of the rest is unknown. V, J and clone size are taken as reported in that table, and D and trimming were inferred from the DNA itself. This sample has 75,000 to 100,000 clones in its table, and 80% to 90% of those were observed once. Of the sample, just under 7.5% is held by the ten largest clones.

V trim: 3 bases; J trim: 6 bases; unmatched bases: 6. The CDR3 covers 15 residues, taking in both the cysteine and the phenylalanine. The kept DNA is CDR3 alone, 45 bases in frame from the first base. Reading the germline V gene gives CDR1 MDHEN and CDR2 SYDVKM. The time point label, read with the paper, signifies: baseline before first vaccination. Vaccinee samples came from UK trials COV001 and COV002, including a single-blind randomized controlled phase 2/3 trial of AZD1222 (ChAdOx1 nCoV-19) in healthy adults. For TCRbeta chain sequencing, PBMC samples from trial participants were taken at day 0 and at day 28 after the second dose.

The material sequenced was peripheral blood, taken on day 0 of AZD1222 vaccination. The sequence is built from TRBV28 and TRBJ1-5; TRBD1 lines up with 9 middle nucleotides. The clonotype comes from an adult in good health. The nucleotide sequence reads as follows: TGTGCCAGCAGTTTTTGGACAGGGGCGGGTCAGCCCCAGCATTTT. It encodes CASSFWTGAGQPQHF. With the rest looked up from the reference TRBV28 and TRBJ1-5 genes rather than sequenced, the full variable domain is DVKVTQSSRYLVKRTGEKVFLECVQDMDHENMFWYRQDPGLGLRLIYFSYDVKMKEKGDIPEGYSVSREKKERFSLILESASTNQTSMYLCASSFWTGAGQPQHFGDGTRLSIL.